Each of the 8 T cell receptor beta chains below was sequenced from the same sample in a study of blood T cell repertoires in COVID-19. Clones were read by immunoSEQ multiplex PCR, and TCRdb kept only the in-frame ones, dropping some. The sample carries about 200,000 clones, approximately 84% recorded once. Material: peripheral blood. The receptors stem from a man older than 75 with acute or convalescent COVID-19.

This chain links TRBV10-3 with TRBJ2-7; TRBD2 is a possible D gene (6 bases). The CDR3 has 13 amino acids. Germline V gene data show CDR1 as ENHRY and CDR2 as SYGVKD. V lost 2 bases, J lost 7 bases, and 12 bases lay in between. The CDR3 coding sequence is TGTGCCATCAGTGAGCGGCAGGAGGGAGAGCAGTACGTC. Its translation is CAISERQEGEQYV.

This chain uses TRBV19 with TRBJ2-1; 12 bases match TRBD2. Per the germline V gene, CDR1 is LNHDA and CDR2 is SQIVND (reference sequence). This CDR3 has 15 amino acids. V was pared by 3 bases and J by 8 bases, with 5 bases of the junction left unmatched. CDR3 loop: CASSIWTSGNDEQFF. CDR3 nucleotides: TGTGCCAGTAGTATCTGGACTAGCGGGAACGATGAGCAGTTCTTC.

The V gene is TRBV5-1, the J gene TRBJ2-5; 12 bases are a match to TRBD1. The CDR3 runs 14 residues. V was pared by 5 bases and J by 5 bases, with 4 bases of the junction left unmatched. Germline assignment: CDR1 SGHRS and CDR2 YFSETQ. This CDR3 is CASRGTGGAETQYF. The CDR3 region has the DNA TGCGCCAGCAGGGGGACAGGGGGCGCGGAGACCCAGTACTTC. Full variable domain (missing parts from reference TRBV5-1 and TRBJ2-5): KAGVTQTPRYLIKTRGQQVTLSCSPISGHRSVSWYQQTPGQGLQFLFEYFSETQRNKGNFPGRFSGRQFSNSRSEMNVSTLELGDSALYLCASRGTGGAETQYFGPGTRLLVL.

V is TRBV4-2 and J is TRBJ1-5; possible D gene TRBD1, 6 bases. The CDR3 runs 19 residues. CDR1 is LGHNA, CDR2 YNFKEQ, per germline. V lost 3 bases and J lost 2, with 23 bases in between. In DNA, the CDR3 is TGTGCCAGCAGCCAGAATTCTCCCACACAGGGTTTTGGCAATCAGCCCCAGCATTTT. This sequence encodes CASSQNSPTQGFGNQPQHF.

The chain links TRBV4-1 to TRBJ2-1, with 9 nucleotides matching TRBD1. Germline V gene lookup returns CDR1 MGHRA and CDR2 YSYEKL. Trimming at V came to 6 bases and at J to 7 bases, leaving 13 bases not matched to a gene. This CDR3 has 16 amino acids. CDR3 nucleotides: TGCGCCAGCAGACTCTCTCCGGGACAGGGTTTTAATGAGCAGTTCTTC. Translated: CASRLSPGQGFNEQFF.

This sequence joins TRBV19 and TRBJ2-3; 7 bases agree with TRBD2. There are 18 residues in the CDR3. The V and J ends lost 3 bases and 2 bases, in that order; junction bases with no gene match: 14. The germline CDR1 and CDR2 sequences are LNHDA and SQIVND (reference sequence). The CDR3 is CASSMLRGGTTITDTQYF. CDR3 nucleotide sequence: TGTGCCAGTAGTATGTTGCGCGGTGGGACTACTATCACAGATACGCAGTATTTT.

The chain couples TRBV12-3 or TRBV12-4 to TRBJ1-3; no firm D call. The CDR3 extends over 12 amino acids. The V end was cut by 5 bases, the J end by 0 bases, with 2 bases between. Written as DNA, the CDR3 is TGTGCCAGCAGTCGCTCTGGAAACACCATATATTTT. Its translation: CASSRSGNTIYF.

The J gene is TRBJ2-7, the V gene TRBV18; D unclear. CDR1 and CDR2 from the germline V gene are KGHSH and LQKENI. The CDR3 has 14 amino acids. V was shortened by 0 bases and J by 6 bases, with 12 bases between the two germline ends. The CDR3 loop reads CASSPPEQLFEQYF. As DNA, the CDR3 is TGTGCCAGCTCACCACCGGAACAGCTATTCGAGCAGTACTTC.